These 20 T cell receptor beta chains were all obtained from the same sample, sequenced in a study of CD8+CD57+ T cells in acquired aplastic anemia. CDR3 and TCR beta VDJ profiling relied on a genomic DNA template. One entry per CDR3 protein results from TCRdb running MiXCR on the reads. The sample holds 170,000 or so distinct CDR3 sequences, nearly 65% seen once. Patients selected for sequencing had displayed CD8+CD57+ cell expansion by flow cytometry. Sequenced sample: sorted CD4+, CD8+, or CD8+CD57+ T cells (not recorded which) from PBMCs. Every receptor here comes from a human donor with aplastic anemia.

This chain joins TRBV10-3 and TRBJ1-1; 7 bases line up with TRBD1. The CDR3 runs to 12 residues. With 7 bases clipped from V and 3 bases from J, the junction kept 2 bases outside the gene matches. Germline CDR1 is ENHRY and CDR2 is SYGVKD. The CDR3 is CAINDRDTEAFF. CDR3 bases: TGTGCCATCAACGACAGGGACACTGAAGCTTTCTTT.

The chain couples TRBV7-3 to TRBJ1-6; unclear D gene. Per the germline V gene, CDR1 is SGHTA and CDR2 is FQGTGA. Trimming removed 3 bases from V and 8 bases from J, with 14 bases in between. The CDR3 has 15 amino acids. The CDR3 bases are TGTGCCAGCAGCTTGACGGCGGAGCAGTATTCACCCCTCCACTTT. Translated, it gives CASSLTAEQYSPLHF.

Of note for this clonotype: Lacking the conserved final phenylalanine or tryptophan, this CDR3 likely reflects a read error. The V call is TRBV9, the J call TRBJ2-5; D is unresolved. CDR3 length equals 12 residues. The germline CDR1 and CDR2 sequences are SGDLS and YYNGEE. V lost 1 base to trimming and J lost 3 bases, with 4 bases between them. The CDR3 bases are TGTGCCAGCAGCGTACGGAAAGAGACCCAGTACCTC. This encodes CASSVRKETQYL.

This clonotype was recorded at least ten times. CDR3 protein: CANSRITGTDYYEQYF. The CDR3 DNA reads TGTGCCAACAGCCGGATTACCGGGACAGACTATTACGAGCAGTACTTC. The chain joins TRBV12-3 or TRBV12-4 to TRBJ2-7; 7 positions agree with TRBD1. The ends lost 10 bases at V and 4 bases at J; junction bases unmatched: 19. The CDR3 runs to 16 residues.

The genes are TRBV29-1 and TRBJ2-7; D remains unclear. Germline loops: CDR1 SQVTM, CDR2 ANQGSEA. V was pared by 0 bases and J by 6 bases, with 12 bases between. The CDR3 spans 13 residues. CDR3 amino acids: CSVEDLLVGEQYF. The CDR3 coding sequence is TGCAGCGTTGAAGATCTCCTGGTGGGCGAGCAGTACTTC.

The V and J genes are TRBV15 and TRBJ2-7; unclear D gene. The CDR3 loop spans 14 amino acids. Germline CDR1 reads LNHNV; CDR2 reads YYDKDF (reference sequence). V lost 3 bases and J 6 bases, leaving 15 bases between the germline ends. In nucleotides, the CDR3 is TGTGCCACCAGCAGCGGTCCTGGCTACCTCGAGCAGTACTTC. Translation: CATSSGPGYLEQYF.

The chain links TRBV5-1 to TRBJ2-1; TRBD2 agrees at 15 bases. Trimming cost V 5 bases and J 6 bases; bases outside gene matches: 12. The CDR3 is made up of 18 amino acids. Germline V lookup: CDR1 SGHRS, CDR2 YFSETQ. The CDR3 DNA is TGCGCCAGCAGTTTTTCCCCAGGGGGACTAGCGGGAGGCAATGAGCAGTTCTTC. It yields the protein CASSFSPGGLAGGNEQFF.

The chain links TRBV12-3 or TRBV12-4 to TRBJ2-5; D ambiguous. V lost 5 bases, J lost 5 bases, and 9 bases lay in between. The CDR3 length is 12 residues. The CDR3 DNA sequence: TGTGCCAGCAGTCCCGTAGGTGAGACCCAGTACTTC. Translation: CASSPVGETQYF.

The rearrangement uses TRBV4-1 and TRBJ1-1, with D possibly being TRBD1 (5 bases). The V end lost 0 bases, the J end lost 7 bases, and 15 bases lay between the germline ends. The germline V gene has CDR1 MGHRA and CDR2 YSYEKL. The CDR3 runs 15 residues. CDR3 nucleotides: TGCGCCAGCAGCCAAGATTACCCAGGGTCGATTGAAGCTTTCTTT. Protein sequence: CASSQDYPGSIEAFF.

The chain combines TRBV12-3 or TRBV12-4 with TRBJ1-5; a weak D match, TRBD1 (6 bases). Trimming stripped 6 bases from V and 4 bases from J, with 16 bases between. The CDR3 has 15 residues. The CDR3 here is CASSIDRRRNQPQHF. CDR3 DNA: TGTGCCAGCAGCATAGACAGGCGCAGGAATCAGCCCCAGCATTTT.

V is TRBV19 and J is TRBJ1-5; 7 bases fit TRBD1. Unmatched junction bases numbered 7, after V lost 5 bases and J lost 3 bases. In germline, CDR1 is LNHDA, CDR2 SQIVND (reference sequence). This CDR3 has 15 amino acids. This chain's CDR3 is CASSAGQEYNQPQHF. The DNA for the CDR3 is TGTGCCAGTAGTGCTGGACAGGAGTACAATCAGCCCCAGCATTTT. The variable domain in full, with the rest retrieved from reference TRBV19 and TRBJ1-5, is DGGITQSPKYLFRKEGQNVTLSCEQNLNHDAMYWYRQDPGQGLRLIYYSQIVNDFQKGDIAEGYSVSREKKESFPLTVTSAQKNPTAFYLCASSAGQEYNQPQHFGDGTRLSIL.

This clonotype was seen a handful of times. This chain uses TRBV28 with TRBJ1-2; no firm D call. The CDR3 covers 14 residues. Trimming left V 1 base short and J 2 bases short, with 8 bases between. CDR1 MDHEN and CDR2 SYDVKM come from the germline V gene. The CDR3 sequence: CASSLFVLNYGYTF. For the CDR3, the DNA is TGTGCCAGCAGTTTATTCGTCCTCAACTATGGCTACACCTTC.

The chain couples TRBV9 to TRBJ1-2; possibly TRBD1 for D (5 bases). Trimming shortened V by 0 bases and J by 3 bases, and 9 bases separated the two germline ends. The germline V gene has CDR1 SGDLS and CDR2 YYNGEE. The CDR3 totals 14 residues. Written as DNA, the CDR3 is TGTGCCAGCAGCGTAGACCTGGGGGACTATGGCTACACCTTC. It encodes CASSVDLGDYGYTF.

This rearrangement joins TRBV20-1 to TRBJ1-1; perhaps TRBD1 as D (5 bases). The V end was cut by 6 bases, the J end by 3 bases, with 14 bases between. CDR3 length equals 13 residues. Germline loops: CDR1 DFQATT, CDR2 SNEGSKA (reference sequence). In DNA, the CDR3 is TGCAGTGCGCTGCAGCGGGGGGACACTGAAGCTTTCTTT. Protein product: CSALQRGDTEAFF.

This clonotype was recorded a few times. One end of the junction varies from germline; a read error may be responsible. The CDR3 coding sequence is TGTGCCAGCAGCGAAGAAGAGGGCTTGGGCGGGGGTTTCCCAGAGACCCAGTACTTC. It specifies CASSEEEGLGGGFPETQYF. V gene TRBV4-2 combines with J gene TRBJ2-5; 7 positions match TRBD2. Germline V gene lookup returns CDR1 LGHNA and CDR2 YNFKEQ. The length of the CDR3 is 19 residues.

This clonotype occurred a few times. The chain links TRBV15 to TRBJ1-4; tentative D call: TRBD1 (5 bases). Germline V gene lookup returns CDR1 LNHNV and CDR2 YYDKDF (reference sequence). Trimming left V 0 bases short and J 8 bases short, with 7 bases between. The CDR3 extends over 13 amino acids. CDR3 DNA sequence: TGTGCCACCAGCAGAGATGAGGGGGAAAAACTGTTTTTT. It yields the protein CATSRDEGEKLFF.

The chain carries TRBV6-5 and TRBJ2-5; D is ambiguous. Germline V gene lookup returns CDR1 MNHEY and CDR2 SVGAGI. V shed 6 bases and J shed 2 bases, with 10 bases lying between them. The CDR3 has 13 residues. The DNA of the CDR3 is TGTGCCAGCAGGCGCCAGAAACAAGAGACCCAGTACTTC. Translated: CASRRQKQETQYF.

This clonotype qualifies as medium-sized. This sequence joins TRBV19 and TRBJ1-1, with a weak D call TRBD1 (5 bases). Germline V lookup: CDR1 LNHDA, CDR2 SQIVND (reference sequence). This CDR3 comprises 13 residues. With 5 bases removed from V and 3 bases from J, the gap between germline ends came to 10 bases. CDR3 region: CASSARQHTEAFF. CDR3 bases: TGTGCCAGTAGTGCGAGACAGCACACTGAAGCTTTCTTT. Full variable domain (rest looked up from reference TRBV19 and TRBJ1-1): DGGITQSPKYLFRKEGQNVTLSCEQNLNHDAMYWYRQDPGQGLRLIYYSQIVNDFQKGDIAEGYSVSREKKESFPLTVTSAQKNPTAFYLCASSARQHTEAFFGQGTRLTVV.

The V gene is TRBV9, the J gene TRBJ2-5, with D possibly being TRBD2 (6 bases). Germline V gene lookup returns CDR1 SGDLS and CDR2 YYNGEE. V lost 0 bases and J lost 2, with 14 bases in between. This CDR3 spans 16 amino acids. As DNA, the CDR3 is TGTGCCAGCAGCGTAGCGGGAGATCGACTTCAAGAGACCCAGTACTTC. It encodes CASSVAGDRLQETQYF.

Notes on this clonotype: Possible read error: a much larger clone is one base away. The chain links TRBV7-9 to TRBJ2-3; D call uncertain. The germline CDR1 and CDR2 sequences are SEHNR and FQNEAQ (reference sequence). The V gene lost 7 bases and the J gene lost 0 bases, with 11 bases spanning the gap. CDR3 size: 14 residues. DNA of the CDR3: TGTGCCAGCACCGCACCTACTAGCACAGATACGCAGTATTTT. This gives the protein CASTAPTSTDTQYF.